The text below deals with one TCR beta chain. Its antigen is undetermined. The second PCR ran roughly 7 to 12 cycles with a sample-barcoded 5' primer and J-beta primers. TCRdb itself ran the 5' RACE reads through MiXCR, one entry per CDR3 protein. In the table there are about 1.1 million distinct CDR3 sequences, around two fifths of which are singletons. The sample comes from a study of blood T cells in healthy people across ages. The study, taken as a whole, reports: Older age went with lower TCR beta diversity per million T cells, in a roughly linear way.

The germline CDR1 and CDR2 sequences are SGHRS and YFSETQ. The ends lost 3 bases at V and 8 bases at J; junction bases unmatched: 5. This CDR3 has 14 residues. The sequencing sample was made of blood. The V call is TRBV5-1, the J call TRBJ1-4; 9 nucleotides match TRBD1. This receptor was obtained from a man aged 18 to 29 in good health. The CDR3 sequence is CASSWDRVGEKLFF. DNA for the CDR3: TGCGCCAGCAGCTGGGACAGGGTTGGAGAAAAACTGTTTTTT.